The rows below give T cell receptor beta chains drawn from one sample of a study of blood T cell repertoires in COVID-19. The data were produced by immunoSEQ multiplex PCR, yet TCRdb's version contains in-frame clones alone and is incomplete. The sample shows 250,000 to 300,000 clones, approximately 88% of them seen only once. The sample comprised peripheral blood. Receptors were obtained from a man aged 50 or older with acute or convalescent COVID-19. Each CDR3 is given with its conserved first and last residue. The D gene is left open where the match is weak. Some rows mark clone size as missing; the rest say once, few, many or name a class of expanded clone.

v_gene: TRBV5-5
abundance: once
len: 15
d_gene: .
j_gene: TRBJ2-3
CDR3nt: TGTGCCAGCAGCTTGGAGATGGCCCCAACAGATACGCAGTATTTT
CDR3aa: CASSLEMAPTDTQYF

v_gene: TRBV18
abundance: .
len: 15
d_gene: TRBD1
j_gene: TRBJ2-2
CDR3nt: TGTGCCAGCTCGGTCGGGACAGGGAGCGGCGGGGAGCTGTTTTTT
CDR3aa: CASSVGTGSGGELFF

v_gene: TRBV6-5
abundance: .
len: 14
d_gene: .
j_gene: TRBJ1-1
CDR3nt: TGTGCCAGCATTTTCGACGGTAGGGGCACTGAAGCTTTCTTT
CDR3aa: CASIFDGRGTEAFF

v_gene: TRBV18
abundance: .
len: 17
d_gene: .
j_gene: TRBJ1-3
CDR3nt: TGTGCCAGCTCACCACAGATGCAGGGCCGGTCTGGAAACACCATATATTTT
CDR3aa: CASSPQMQGRSGNTIYF

v_gene: TRBV2
abundance: .
len: 14
d_gene: TRBD1
j_gene: TRBJ2-1
CDR3nt: TGTGCCAGCAAGGGGGACAGGGGGACGGATGAGCAGTTCTTC
CDR3aa: CASKGDRGTDEQFF

v_gene: TRBV27
abundance: .
len: 15
d_gene: TRBD1
j_gene: TRBJ1-2
CDR3nt: TGTGCCAGCAGTTTCGCCATCGGGGACAGGGCTGGCTACACCTTC
CDR3aa: CASSFAIGDRAGYTF

v_gene: TRBV4-1
abundance: .
len: 16
d_gene: TRBD1
j_gene: TRBJ1-2
CDR3nt: TGCGCCAGCAGCCAGAGGGGGACAGTTCGAAACTATGGCTACACCTTC
CDR3aa: CASSQRGTVRNYGYTF

v_gene: TRBV3-1/TRBV3-2
abundance: .
len: 13
d_gene: .
j_gene: TRBJ1-5
CDR3nt: TGTGCCAGCAGCCCTGGGCTCAATCAGCCCCAGCATTTT
CDR3aa: CASSPGLNQPQHF

v_gene: TRBV6-5
abundance: .
len: 16
d_gene: TRBD2
j_gene: TRBJ2-1
CDR3nt: TGTGCCAGCAGTTACTCCTATCTAGCGGGGGGGCATGAGCAGTTCTTC
CDR3aa: CASSYSYLAGGHEQFF

v_gene: TRBV6-6
abundance: .
len: 17
d_gene: .
j_gene: TRBJ2-6
CDR3nt: TGTGCCAGCAGTCCGCGGACAACCAGCTCTGGGGCCAACGTCCTGACTTTC
CDR3aa: CASSPRTTSSGANVLTF

v_gene: TRBV7-9
abundance: .
len: 13
d_gene: .
j_gene: TRBJ1-1
CDR3nt: TGTGCCAGCAGCTTATTGCGGGGGACTGAAGCTTTCTTT
CDR3aa: CASSLLRGTEAFF

v_gene: TRBV5-6
abundance: .
len: 14
d_gene: .
j_gene: TRBJ1-1
CDR3nt: TGTGCCAGCAGCCCAGTTAGAGGGTCCACTGAAGCTTTCTTT
CDR3aa: CASSPVRGSTEAFF

v_gene: TRBV6-4
abundance: .
len: 15
d_gene: TRBD2
j_gene: TRBJ2-1
CDR3nt: TGTGCCAGCAGCCTCTTATGGGGGGGGTACAATGAGCAGTTCTTC
CDR3aa: CASSLLWGGYNEQFF

v_gene: TRBV18
abundance: .
len: 14
d_gene: TRBD1
j_gene: TRBJ1-1
CDR3nt: TGTGCCAGCTCACCTTGGGACAGGGGTACTGAAGCTTTCTTT
CDR3aa: CASSPWDRGTEAFF